This T cell receptor beta chain was recorded in a study of T cell repertoires in cytomegalovirus infection (dated by TCRdb to between 2018 and 2020). For context, the study as a whole: Donor HLA type was relevant to the analysis, as public TCR beta signatures indicated carriage of CMV infection together with the matching HLA type.

This clonotype was detected a few times. Which antigen it targets is not known. It has no much larger one-base neighbor in the sample; base qualities were not kept. The V end gives up 6 bases and the J end 4 bases, leaving 8 bases in the junction not matched to a gene. From a lookup of the germline V gene, CDR1 and CDR2 are MNHNS and SASEGT. Measured from the cysteine to the phenylalanine, the CDR3 is 15 residues long. Only the CDR3 DNA is retained, 45 bases long and in frame from the first base. Points the paper makes about the study in general: The ex vivo response was dominated by HLA-C-restricted CMV-specific TCR beta clonotypes, which also provided the single most frequent clonotype in two of eight donors. Carriers of CMV infection plus the relevant HLA type were discriminated by the cumulative frequency of public TCR beta family members in the study cohort and in an independent approximately 360-donor cohort.

The reads were generated on an Illumina HiSeq 1500. The public reads were quality trimmed at Q25 with fastp and then assembled into clones with MiXCR by TCRdb, keeping productive beta chains. Identical CDR3 protein sequences are pooled into one entry, listed with their most common genes and DNA. This sample has fewer than 400,000 distinct CDR3 sequences in its table, and about a sixth of those were observed once. Clones ranked in the top ten supply around 9.3% of the sample. Sequenced input: PBMCs. This receptor was taken from a human donor in good health (CMV status not recorded). Some clones in this sample may be carry-over from other donors' samples. The V and J genes are TRBV6-1 and TRBJ2-7; TRBD2 agrees with 11 junctional bases. DNA sequence: TGTGCCAGCAGGAAGATAGCGGGAGGGGAGTACGAGCAGTACTTC. Translated, this is CASRKIAGGEYEQYF.